This TCR beta chain comes out of a study of blood T cell repertoires in COVID-19. Study details: Material from acute and convalescent COVID-19 was sourced from the United States, Italy and Spain. Nucleic acid was either cDNA or gDNA, and it came from T cells, B-cell-depleted T cells, or PBMCs.

Per the authors' pipeline: From reference gene primer amplification, estimates of nucleated cell counts were derived. TCRdb keeps only in-frame clones here, not all; method: immunoSEQ multiplex PCR. V and J calls and clone size are copied from that table; D and trimming were computed from the DNA. Found here are 220,000 or so clones, roughly 85% of them singletons; the top ten hold 2.9%. The sequenced sample was peripheral blood. The sequence derives from a man aged 50 to 60 who had recovered from COVID-19.

This CDR3 is CASSVVGGKEAFF. For the CDR3, the DNA is TGTGCCAGCAGCGTAGTAGGAGGGAAGGAAGCTTTCTTT. This chain uses TRBV9 with TRBJ1-1; D not resolved. The CDR3 runs 13 residues. V lost 0 bases and J 8 bases, leaving 11 bases between the germline ends. CDR1 SGDLS and CDR2 YYNGEE come from the germline V gene.